This T cell receptor beta chain was sequenced in a study of T-cell reconstitution after alpha-beta-depleted transplantation in children. There are a few counts of this clonotype. A TCRbeta library incorporating unique molecular identifiers was prepared. MiXCR was run by TCRdb on the PCR reads, yielding one entry per CDR3 protein. The data show some 75,000 distinct CDR3 sequences, with around 6.6% seen just once and approximately 2.3% held by the top ten. Looked up from germline, CDR1 is SGHDN and CDR2 is FVKESK. Trimming cost V 3 bases and J 3 bases, with 18 bases left between them. This CDR3 has 16 amino acids.

This sequence was found in a human donor who donated a stem cell graft to a child with acute lymphoblastic leukemia. Specimen: PBMCs from the stem cell graft donor, collected from the stem cell graft. This chain uses TRBV14 with TRBJ2-7; possibly TRBD2 for D (5 bases). The CDR3 spells CASSQRAASEGYEQYF. Here the CDR3 DNA reads TGTGCCAGCAGCCAGCGGGCGGCCTCCGAGGGCTACGAGCAGTACTTC.